Listed below are T cell receptor beta chains from one sample, sequenced in a study of T-cell reconstitution after alpha-beta-depleted transplantation in children. TCRdb reprocessed the PCR reads with MiXCR, giving one entry per CDR3 protein. The repertoire consists of about 400,000 distinct CDR3 sequences, with roughly 22% occurring once and the leading ten covering 3.5% to 4%. The material sequenced was PBMCs from the stem cell graft donor, taken from the stem cell graft. Receptors originate from a human donor who donated a stem cell graft to a child with acute myeloid leukemia. Each CDR3 is given with its conserved first and last residue. A D gene is named only where the DNA matches it firmly. Clone size is stated in some rows and not others, as once, few, many or a class when expanded.

V gene: TRBV11-2
D gene: TRBD2
clone size: .
J gene: TRBJ2-1
CDR3 DNA: TGTGCCAGCAGCTTAGGGGGACTAGCGGGAGAATCCGCCTACAATGAGCAGTTCTTC
CDR3 protein: CASSLGGLAGESAYNEQFF

V gene: TRBV6-1
D gene: .
clone size: .
J gene: TRBJ2-2
CDR3 DNA: TGTGCCAGCAGCCACAGGTGGCAGGAAAACACCGGGGAGCTGTTTTTT
CDR3 protein: CASSHRWQENTGELFF

V gene: TRBV4-2
D gene: .
clone size: few
J gene: TRBJ2-7
CDR3 DNA: TGTGCCAGCAGCCAAGATCTGTTAGTAGGGACCTCCTACGAGCAGTACTTC
CDR3 protein: CASSQDLLVGTSYEQYF

V gene: TRBV6-2/TRBV6-3
D gene: .
clone size: .
J gene: TRBJ2-5
CDR3 DNA: TGTGCCAGCAGTTACCCAGATGTCAGAGAGACCCAGTACTTC
CDR3 protein: CASSYPDVRETQYF

V gene: TRBV20-1
D gene: TRBD1
clone size: .
J gene: TRBJ1-6
CDR3 DNA: TGCAGTGCTAGAACTAAGACAGGGGGAAAGAGAAGCTCCTATAATTCACCCCTCCACTTT
CDR3 protein: CSARTKTGGKRSSYNSPLHF

V gene: TRBV9
D gene: .
clone size: few
J gene: TRBJ2-7
CDR3 DNA: TGTGCCAGCAGCGTAGCACCTAGCTTGAGCGAGCAGTACTTC
CDR3 protein: CASSVAPSLSEQYF

V gene: TRBV20-1
D gene: TRBD2
clone size: few
J gene: TRBJ2-5
CDR3 DNA: TGCAGTGCTATGACTAGCGGGAGGGAAGAGACCCAGTACTTC
CDR3 protein: CSAMTSGREETQYF

V gene: TRBV5-1
D gene: TRBD2
clone size: many
J gene: TRBJ2-2
CDR3 DNA: TGCGCCAGCAGCTTGGTGCTAGCGGGAGGGGCCGGGGAGCTGTTTTTT
CDR3 protein: CASSLVLAGGAGELFF

V gene: TRBV12-3/TRBV12-4
D gene: TRBD2
clone size: many
J gene: TRBJ2-1
CDR3 DNA: TGTGCCAGCAGTCTTCGACTAGCGGGGACCTACAATGAGCAGTTCTTC
CDR3 protein: CASSLRLAGTYNEQFF

V gene: TRBV5-1
D gene: TRBD2
clone size: few
J gene: TRBJ2-3
CDR3 DNA: TGCGCCAGCAGCTACCGGACTAGCGGGAGGGGCACAGATACGCAGTATTTT
CDR3 protein: CASSYRTSGRGTDTQYF

V gene: TRBV10-3
D gene: .
clone size: many
J gene: TRBJ2-3
CDR3 DNA: TGTGCCATCCGCCAGGGGCCCTACCCCACAGATACGCAGTATTTT
CDR3 protein: CAIRQGPYPTDTQYF

V gene: TRBV5-1
D gene: .
clone size: .
J gene: TRBJ2-1
CDR3 DNA: TGCGCCAGCAGCTTGTCCGCGGGAAGGGGGTTCGATGAGCAGTTCTTC
CDR3 protein: CASSLSAGRGFDEQFF

V gene: TRBV4-2
D gene: .
clone size: many
J gene: TRBJ1-2
CDR3 DNA: TGTGCCAGCAGCCAAGTCCAAAACTATGGCTACACCTTC
CDR3 protein: CASSQVQNYGYTF

V gene: TRBV20-1
D gene: .
clone size: .
J gene: TRBJ2-7
CDR3 DNA: TGCAGTGCTAGAGTCTCGGGCGCTACCTACGAGCAGTACTTC
CDR3 protein: CSARVSGATYEQYF

V gene: TRBV27
D gene: .
clone size: once
J gene: TRBJ2-3
CDR3 DNA: TGTGCCAGCAGTCCCATTCGAGAGGCAGCACTAAGCACAGATACGCAGTATTTT
CDR3 protein: CASSPIREAALSTDTQYF

V gene: TRBV12-3/TRBV12-4
D gene: .
clone size: few
J gene: TRBJ2-1
CDR3 DNA: TGTGCCAGCAGTTTCTTGTCCAATGAGCAGTTCTTC
CDR3 protein: CASSFLSNEQFF

V gene: TRBV5-1
D gene: TRBD2
clone size: .
J gene: TRBJ2-1
CDR3 DNA: TGCGCCAGCAGCTTGGGGACGGGAGGTGACAACAATGAGCAGTTCTTC
CDR3 protein: CASSLGTGGDNNEQFF

V gene: TRBV20-1
D gene: TRBD1
clone size: few
J gene: TRBJ2-1
CDR3 DNA: TGCAGTGCTAGAGCCACAGGGGATTCCTACAATGAGCAGTTCTTC
CDR3 protein: CSARATGDSYNEQFF

V gene: TRBV7-9
D gene: .
clone size: many
J gene: TRBJ2-3
CDR3 DNA: TGTGCCAGCAGCTTAGGTTTCGGGAACACAGATACGCAGTATTTT
CDR3 protein: CASSLGFGNTDTQYF

V gene: TRBV9
D gene: TRBD1
clone size: few
J gene: TRBJ2-3
CDR3 DNA: TGTGCCAGCAGCGTAGGGACAGGGCCCTCGTATACGCAGTATTTT
CDR3 protein: CASSVGTGPSYTQYF

V gene: TRBV9
D gene: .
clone size: few
J gene: TRBJ2-3
CDR3 DNA: TGTGCCAGCAGCGTACAGGGCGCTAGCACAGATACGCAGTATTTT
CDR3 protein: CASSVQGASTDTQYF

V gene: TRBV29-1
D gene: .
clone size: few
J gene: TRBJ1-3
CDR3 DNA: TGCAGCGTTGATAAGGGGTCCTCTGGAAACACCATATATTTT
CDR3 protein: CSVDKGSSGNTIYF

V gene: TRBV6-5
D gene: TRBD2
clone size: .
J gene: TRBJ2-7
CDR3 DNA: TGTGCCAGCAGTACCCGACTAGCGGGAAACTACGAGCAGTACTTC
CDR3 protein: CASSTRLAGNYEQYF

V gene: TRBV29-1
D gene: TRBD2
clone size: .
J gene: TRBJ2-7
CDR3 DNA: TGCAGCGTCGCCGGGACTAGCGGGGGCGAGCAGTACTTC
CDR3 protein: CSVAGTSGGEQYF

V gene: TRBV27
D gene: TRBD2
clone size: many
J gene: TRBJ2-7
CDR3 DNA: TGTGCCAGCAGTTTATCCGCGGGAGGGCCCTACGAGCAGTACTTC
CDR3 protein: CASSLSAGGPYEQYF

V gene: TRBV27
D gene: .
clone size: many
J gene: TRBJ1-1
CDR3 DNA: TGTGCCAGCAGTCCCCTCCCGGGGGGCAGAACTGAAGCTTTCTTT
CDR3 protein: CASSPLPGGRTEAFF

V gene: TRBV9
D gene: TRBD2
clone size: .
J gene: TRBJ2-1
CDR3 DNA: TGTGCCAGCAGCGTAGACGGGACTAGCGGGAACGGTGAGCAGTTCTTC
CDR3 protein: CASSVDGTSGNGEQFF

V gene: TRBV28
D gene: .
clone size: .
J gene: TRBJ1-2
CDR3 DNA: TGTGCCAGCAGTTTATCCCAGCGGTATGGCTACACCTTC
CDR3 protein: CASSLSQRYGYTF

V gene: TRBV28
D gene: .
clone size: few
J gene: TRBJ2-7
CDR3 DNA: TGTGCCAGCAGTTTATACGGGAGCGCCTACGAGCAGTACTTC
CDR3 protein: CASSLYGSAYEQYF

V gene: TRBV28
D gene: .
clone size: many
J gene: TRBJ2-7
CDR3 DNA: TGTGCCAGCAGTTTAGGTCAGAGCTCCTACGAGCAGTACTTC
CDR3 protein: CASSLGQSSYEQYF